This T cell receptor (beta chain) was observed in a study of blood T cells in healthy people across ages (dated by TCRdb to about 2015). Broadly, across the study: Template switching captured roughly one uniquely barcoded TCR beta cDNA molecule per two T cells in model experiments. The study measured age-related changes in TCR beta repertoire diversity using deep sequencing normalized with unique cDNA molecular identifiers. The donors were divided into four age groups: young (average around 15 years), middle-aged (around 41), aged (about 60) and long-lived (roughly 82). To avoid experimental bias, donors of different ages were distributed randomly across sequencing lanes. For two donors (one aged 18 to 29 and one aged 80 or older), the study analyzed two additional independent replicas of 1 million unique cDNA reads from the same blood draw.

Comment on this clonotype: Its antigen is unknown. Per-nucleotide qualities are absent, and no much larger clonotype sits a single base away.

The donors were roughly 39 Caucasian individuals from Russia, aged roughly 6 to 90 years, who were systemically healthy. Each donor gave approximately 9.3 milliliters of peripheral blood, collected into EDTA-treated Vacutainer tubes. PBMCs were isolated by Ficoll-Paque density-gradient centrifugation, with at least 7 million obtained per sample. Total RNA was extracted from PBMCs with Trizol reagent, with at least 6 micrograms obtained per sample. For every donor, flow cytometry on a PBMC aliquot measured the percentage of naive CD45RAhigh/CD27high T cells. Library generation was performed with 5' RACE. Sequencing instrument: Illumina HiSeq 2500. A second roughly 7 to 12 cycle PCR used a sample-barcoded 5' primer and a J-beta primer mix. A template-switch 5' adaptor carrying 12 random nucleotides introduced a unique molecular identifier onto each TCR beta cDNA molecule. Each sample yielded at least 2.5 million CDR3-containing paired-end reads. First-strand cDNA was synthesized from all RNA with the Mint cDNA synthesis kit, primed by a TRBC-specific oligonucleotide. Following uracil-DNA glycosylase treatment, all cDNA underwent a first 18-cycle PCR with the universal primers M1SS and BC2_uni_R. From the authors' description of their analysis: For normalization, 1 million high-quality reads were randomly selected from each sample, with every read carrying a distinct molecular identifier. Instead of being binned into consensus sequences, reads with shared molecular identifiers were discarded. MiTCR, set to a Q25 quality threshold and the strictest error-elimination algorithm, was used for CDR3 identification, clonotype clustering and error correction. A nonparametric unseen species model with Euler transformation was used to estimate lower-bound total TCR beta diversity. The public reads were reprocessed in TCRdb via fastp at Q25 and MiXCR, keeping in-frame beta chains. Rows with a matching CDR3 protein are joined into one entry that keeps the most common DNA and genes. V and J calls and clone size were set by TCRdb, not the authors. This sample has a few hundred thousand distinct CDR3 sequences in its table, and roughly half of those were observed once. The top ten hold around 53% of the sample.

The paper's findings and limits, for the study overall: Observed TCR beta diversity per million T cells fell roughly linearly with age, and a significant reduction was already apparent by age around 40. Because profiling used bulk unsorted PBMCs, naive and antigen-experienced compartments could not be compared conclusively. A strong correlation was found between observed TCR beta diversity and the percentage of naive T cells measured by flow cytometry. Donor CMV infection status was unknown, potentially confounding age-related changes in expanded clonotypes. The long-lived group showed more naive CD4+ T cells, fewer expanded clones and increased TCR diversity than the aged group, suggesting age selection. Total diversity estimates from one million sequenced T cells were considered lower bounds and underestimates.

V and J are truncated by 5 bases and 0 bases respectively, leaving an intervening sequence of 11 bases. Measured from the cysteine to the phenylalanine, the CDR3 is 14 residues long. Solely the CDR3 DNA is kept, with 42 bases framed from the first base. CDR1 and CDR2 are read off the germline V gene as MDHEN and SYDVKM. The receptor comes from a man aged 60 to 69 in good health. Here the chain combines TRBV28 and TRBJ2-7; the D region is possibly TRBD1 or TRBD2, each matching across 5 bases. Sequenced material: blood. This receptor carries the CDR3 CASSTGTFSYEQYF. The bases read TGTGCCAGCAGTACCGGGACGTTCTCCTACGAGCAGTACTTC.